Each of the 5 T cell receptor beta chains below was sequenced from the same sample in a study of blood T cell repertoires in COVID-19. Produced via immunoSEQ multiplex PCR; TCRdb's table is partial and in-frame only. The sample yields about 320,000 clones, approximately 90% seen once. The source material was PBMCs or T cells enriched from blood (not recorded which). Source of these receptors: a woman between 25 and 40 years old who had been exposed to COVID-19.

This clone was detected once. The rearrangement joins TRBV21-1 to TRBJ1-3; TRBD1 reflects the table's D call only, with no check against the DNA. TRBV21-1 constitutes a pseudogene. The CDR3 covers 16 residues. The CDR3 bases are TGTGCCAGCAGCAGATTAGCTCAGGGGAGTGGAAACACCATATATTTT. Protein: CASSRLAQGSGNTIYF.

V is TRBV28 and J is TRBJ1-2, with D maybe TRBD1 (5 bases). V lost 2 bases and J 0 bases, leaving 16 bases between the germline ends. CDR1 is MDHEN, CDR2 SYDVKM, per germline. CDR3 length: 17 amino acids. CDR3 protein: CASSLSGWGTSNYGYTF. The CDR3, as DNA: TGTGCCAGCAGTTTAAGCGGGTGGGGCACATCTAACTATGGCTACACCTTC.

The J gene is TRBJ2-2, the V gene TRBV4-3, with 7 bases lining up with TRBD1. CDR3 length: 18 residues. Germline CDR1 and CDR2: LGHNA and YSLEER. Trimming removed 0 bases from V and 0 bases from J; junction bases left unmatched: 7. This CDR3 is CASSQDWAGTANTGELFF. In DNA form, the CDR3 reads TGCGCCAGCAGCCAAGATTGGGCCGGGACAGCGAACACCGGGGAGCTGTTTTTT.

The chain recombines TRBV29-1 with TRBJ1-1; 7 bases match TRBD1. Germline lookup yields CDR1 SQVTM and CDR2 ANQGSEA. The CDR3 consists of 13 residues. The junction had 7 bases not matched to a gene; V was cut back by 7 bases and J by 2 bases. CDR3: CSGYRGPNTEAFF. CDR3 bases: TGCAGCGGGTACAGGGGACCAAACACTGAAGCTTTCTTT.

This sequence joins TRBV3-1 (or the pseudogene TRBV3-2) and TRBJ1-2, with D possibly being TRBD1 (6 bases). The CDR3 covers 14 residues. V lost 4 bases and J lost 0, with 9 bases in between. Germline CDR1 and CDR2: LGHDT and YNNKEL (reference sequence). The CDR3 region has the DNA TGTGCCAGCAGCCTAGACAGGACTAACTATGGCTACACCTTC. Protein sequence: CASSLDRTNYGYTF.